This entry describes one T cell receptor (beta chain). The antigen it binds to is not known. Base qualities are not at hand, and no much larger clone is one base apart. The data belong to a study of cytomegalovirus exposure and HLA in healthy donors (dated 2017 in TCRdb). About the study as a whole: An earlier analysis of 587 of the donors reported about 260 Gb of sequence data and 95 million to 120 million unique TCR beta sequences obtained from around 180 million T cells. An early release covering roughly 640 HLA-typed donors comprised roughly 300 gigabases of sequencing data and around 86 million unique TCR sequences. Of the roughly 400 genotyped donors, less than 85% were placed in the genetic ancestry cluster associated with self-reported Caucasian donors. The study aimed to test whether cataloging public T cell receptors could reveal signatures of past pathogen exposure. The T cell repertoires of 666 subjects were profiled by immunosequencing and related to cytomegalovirus serostatus. Along with the approximately 670-subject first cohort, a separate validation cohort of over 90 different subjects was used. High-throughput TCR immunosequencing, statistical association of individual TCRs with disease status, and machine learning were combined to predict cytomegalovirus infection status. A later analysis re-analyzed previously published TCR beta repertoires from approximately 670 donors and added high-resolution HLA genotyping to study TCR occurrence patterns. The later analysis used no new phenotypic data to find candidate immune exposures, relying instead on TCR beta sequences and their occurrence across donors. To decide whether each TCR beta V gene segment behaved as functional or pseudogenic, an earlier analysis of several hundred of the donors relied on high-throughput TCR beta sequencing. Alongside the repertoire data, information on donor age, sex, ethnicity and CMV serostatus was compiled. In a later genetic analysis, genome-wide SNP genotypes for about 65% of the roughly 700 donors were used, and that subset was treated as a discovery cohort. All discovery cohort repertoires had been generated on a single sequencing platform. Both class I and class II loci were covered by HLA typing, at four-digit resolution. The number of donors typed differed by locus, with about 629-640 for A, B, C, DRB1 and DQB1, roughly 520 for DQA1, under 610 for DPA1, and roughly 450 for DPB1. Roughly five DR-DQ haplotypes were handled as single units for association and clustering because linkage in the cohort was strong. Among a few hundred genotyped donors of the cohort, an average of roughly 240,000 unique TCR beta nucleotide sequences were sequenced per donor, roughly 20% of them non-productive. Findings and caveats that apply to the study as a whole: A group of highly shared sequence variants was considered likely to be a technical artifact of the sequencing pipeline. A later analysis found that most CMV-associated TCR beta chains appeared HLA-restricted, with HLA associations seemingly driven largely by CMV exposure. Because the 87-base-pair reads could not distinguish some IMGT-functional V segments, including TRBV6-2 and TRBV6-3, those segments were excluded. Broadly in line with IMGT annotations, most TCR beta V segments showed up in productive rearrangements about 87% or about 30% of the time in an earlier analysis of 587 of the donors. Correlated functional status among segregating V segments might be attributable to linkage disequilibrium, but an unknown experimental factor could not be ruled out. In a later genetic analysis, a missense DCLRE1C variant was associated with V-gene and J-gene trimming of TCR beta chains, and the association was replicated in an independent cohort. For the cohort, immune exposure information was limited to CMV serostatus. Because HLA typing was unavailable for some donors at each locus, only the typed subset was used in association tests. In a later analysis, HLA-associated TCR beta chains were found to be more clonally expanded and to have lower generation probabilities than equally common non-associated chains. Cytomegalovirus status was reported to be diagnosed by the classifier with high specificity and sensitivity in both the original and validation cohorts. In a later analysis, the rate of TCR association differed among HLA loci, with DRB1 alleles having the most associated TCRs and HLA-C alleles having the fewest. A total of around 150 TCR beta chains were listed by the study as associated with cytomegalovirus. According to a later genetic analysis, donors in an Asian-associated ancestry cluster had fewer N-insertions in productive TCRs than the roughly 700-donor mean. Roughly uniform sequencing depth across donors was assumed in presence/absence analyses, although this assumption may not hold. According to the authors, the approach could potentially be generalized to other disease states and immunological phenotypes. Specific HLA alleles were associated with 15,000 to 20,000 TCR beta sequences at a false discovery rate of 0.05 in a later analysis. According to a later analysis, parvovirus B19, influenza, CMV and Epstein-Barr virus appeared linked to several top co-occurrence clusters. A further reported finding was that TCR beta sequences accurately predicted the HLA-A and HLA-B alleles for most subjects in the first cohort. Across donors, most TCR sequences were observed very rarely, whereas some public TCRs were present in many individuals. In this cohort, only TCR beta chains were sequenced, and detectable features were limited by the absence of alpha or paired-chain data. Three of the identified cytomegalovirus-associated TCR beta chains were confirmed in vitro to be specific for cytomegalovirus antigens. About 15 rarely observed V segments, including chromosome 9 orphons, were excluded from the earlier analysis of approximately 600 of the donors because counts were too low. Assigning TCR associations to individual alleles was difficult when HLA alleles, especially DR and DQ, strongly co-occurred.

The library was made by the immunoSEQ multiplex PCR assay. The multiplex PCR relied on a mix of 60 forward primers for TCR Vbeta segments and 13 reverse primers for TCR Jbeta segments. The CDR3 region of rearranged TCR beta genes was amplified from genomic DNA with a multiplex PCR assay. On the Illumina HiSeq System, the amplified TCR beta libraries were sequenced as 87-base-pair reads. Per the source publication's procedure: In a later analysis, roughly 80 million unique TCR beta chains were counted across the 666 repertoires, and approximately 11 million of these chains were shared by at least two donors. A nearest-neighbor algorithm error-corrected the raw reads and collapsed the reads into unique sequences, merging closely related sequences to remove PCR and sequencing errors. To assign V, D and J gene segments, CDR3 sequences were aligned to IMGT reference sequences. For a sequence to be retained, at least a six-nucleotide match to both a V gene segment and a J gene segment was required. A rearrangement was called productive if the CDR3 had no stop codons and remained in frame with V and J, and every other rearrangement was called non-productive. CDR3 was defined by IMGT convention, running from the second conserved V-encoded cysteine to the conserved J-encoded phenylalanine. Sequences without an unambiguous match to a single V gene segment were excluded from the earlier analysis of about 630 of the donors. In an earlier analysis of 500 to 750 of the donors, V segments were called functional above 56.7% productive rearrangements and were called segregating when the between-donor standard deviation exceeded 5%. To diagnose cytomegalovirus status from the catalog of TCR beta chain sequences, a statistical classification framework was built. V and J gene assignment, in a later analysis, came from comparing TCR nucleotide sequences with IMGT/GENE-DB human TR gene sequences. A later analysis assigned CDR3 sequences and most-parsimonious VDJ recombination scenarios with the TCRdist pipeline. In a later analysis, every TCR beta chain was defined by the combination of its CDR3 amino acid sequence and its V-gene family, and reads without a unique V-gene family were dropped. As a way to deal with suspected cross-contamination and a sequencing artifact, a later analysis dropped over 550 nucleotide sequences that were highly shared and had low generation probability. For each public chain, a later analysis derived a clonal expansion index from normalized ranks of inferred template counts within each repertoire. In a later analysis, generation probabilities were computed with a VDJ recombination model fitted to out-of-frame rearrangements, and the resulting probabilities were checked against IGoR. Hypergeometric tests were used in a later analysis to score TCR-TCR, TCR-HLA and TCR-CMV co-occurrence, with a repertoire-size bias correction applied to the TCR pairs. To estimate false discovery rates, a later analysis permuted the HLA or CMV assignments 20 times. In a later analysis, co-occurring TCRs were grouped using DBSCAN, with TCRdist sequence similarity added in when clustering inside HLA-allele-positive subsets. Co-occurrence clustering excluded repertoires with fewer than 30,000 or more than 120,000 public chains, plus five with anomalous nucleotide sharing. Not all clones reach the TCRdb copy of this immuneACCESS table, which keeps in-frame sequences only. Checked studies attribute under half of the gap to unresolved V genes and leave the rest unexplained. V, J and clone size reflect that table, while D and trimming were determined from the DNA. This sample gives some 170,000 clones in total; 79% of them show up just once. The ten largest clonotypes hold approximately 2.3% of the sample.

The CDR3 contains 16 residues, cysteine and phenylalanine counted. Kept here is only the CDR3 DNA, which spans 48 bases and is read in frame from base 1. Trimming at the junction amounts to 1 base on V and 4 bases on J, and the germline ends lie 14 bases apart. The germline V gene (reference sequence) sets CDR1 to MNHEY and CDR2 to SMNVEV. In total, roughly 670 healthy bone marrow donors made up the cohort. All cohort members were sampled while nominally healthy, although unrecorded immune exposures were likely present. The donor tested CMV seronegative and was one of the 352 seronegative cohort members. Every donor gave a peripheral blood sample, and the peripheral blood mononuclear cells from that sample were used for TCR beta sequencing. Genomic DNA extraction from the blood cell samples was performed with the Qiagen DNeasy Blood Extraction Kit.

This receptor chain uses TRBV27 and TRBJ2-1; the D gene is perhaps TRBD2, from 5 matching bases. The receptor comes from a man aged 40-55 years in good health and CMV-seronegative. The material sequenced was PBMCs. The nucleotides read TGTGCCAGCAGTTTATGGACTCCACGGGGATACAATGAGCAGTTCTTC. This encodes CASSLWTPRGYNEQFF.